A selection of T cell receptor beta chains follows, all from one sample in a study of shared clonotypes between healthy human individuals. Assay: immunoSEQ multiplex PCR; the TCRdb copy retains only in-frame clones and omits some. The table records about 2.1 million clones, about 93% of them present only once. Sequencing used naive CD8+ T cells from PBMCs. Receptors originate from a man in his late teens or twenties in good health. Some clones in this sample may be carry-over from other donors' samples. Both conserved end residues are part of each CDR3. The order of the fields is V gene, J gene, CDR3 protein.

TRBV27,TRBJ2-7,CASSSGQGVYEQYF
TRBV4-3,TRBJ1-1,CASSSDGNTEAFF
TRBV13,TRBJ2-3,CASPGAREGDTQYF
TRBV7-6,TRBJ2-7,CASSAGRNSYEQYF
TRBV29-1,TRBJ2-7,CSVENRDRVGEQYF
TRBV6-6,TRBJ2-3,CASSSGLIADTQYF
TRBV27,TRBJ2-5,CASSLGQGFQETQYF
TRBV5-6,TRBJ1-2,CASSSGVLGYTF
TRBV7-2,TRBJ2-7,CASSLTPEQYF
TRBV13,TRBJ2-4,CASSPGGASGKNIQYF
TRBV27,TRBJ2-1,CASSLDRGPYNEQFF
TRBV7-8,TRBJ1-5,CASSLDSGYYSNQPQHF
TRBV7-6,TRBJ2-5,CASSFGGRGRETQYF
TRBV5-1,TRBJ1-2,CASSLDGRGYGYTF
TRBV7-7,TRBJ2-1,CASSLLEGGSNEQFF
TRBV4-3,TRBJ2-1,CASSPTSGRRVYNEQFF
TRBV29-1,TRBJ2-2,CSVVAGNTGELFF
TRBV15,TRBJ1-2,CATSRRDSDANYGYTF
TRBV5-6,TRBJ2-7,CASSVGQNYEQYF
TRBV7-3,TRBJ1-1,CASSPSGGNEAFF
TRBV11-3,TRBJ2-1,CASSFAGGLNEQFF
TRBV5-1,TRBJ2-7,CASSQTGGVYEQYF
TRBV10-3,TRBJ1-2,CAISEDPGRSYGYTF
TRBV29-1,TRBJ1-2,CSHGTANAHGYTF
TRBV7-3,TRBJ2-7,CASSPGTIYEQYF
TRBV13,TRBJ1-1,CASSHGGVWGTEAFF
TRBV25-1,TRBJ2-7,CASSEGGLAGSYEQYF
TRBV28,TRBJ2-7,CASNTGGMVYEQYF
TRBV28,TRBJ1-5,CAASRGGWGSQPQHF
TRBV7-2,TRBJ1-1,CASSLALRGTEAFF
TRBV28,TRBJ1-2,CASSPEGINGYTF
TRBV6-6,TRBJ1-1,CASTRNRGLTEAFF
TRBV19,TRBJ2-3,CASSMVGMARGDTQYF
TRBV13,TRBJ2-5,CASSLVREGETQYF
TRBV4-1,TRBJ2-7,CASSQGVGTRLSYEQYF
TRBV7-3,TRBJ2-1,CASSLSVAGINEQFF
TRBV11-2,TRBJ1-1,CASSSNTEAFF
TRBV15,TRBJ2-2,CATSRGVGELFF
TRBV11-2,TRBJ2-7,CASSLVSEGKYEQYF
TRBV19,TRBJ2-7,CASSGLAGSSYEQYF
TRBV13,TRBJ2-7,CASSLNRWGEGYEQYF
TRBV5-4,TRBJ2-7,CASSLGPAVSSYEQYF
TRBV27,TRBJ2-1,CASSWASASSYNEQFF
TRBV5-5,TRBJ2-7,CASSLGAAGEPLEQYF
TRBV9,TRBJ2-1,CASSVVGGPSNEQFF
TRBV14,TRBJ2-1,CASSLRVGLGNEQFF
TRBV7-9,TRBJ2-7,CASSSEDWTGPDFREQYF
TRBV7-9,TRBJ2-1,CASSSWTSLSSYNEQFF
TRBV13,TRBJ2-1,CASSRTGNNNEQFF
TRBV2,TRBJ2-5,CASSEGVTDREETQYF
TRBV25-1,TRBJ2-7,CASSDVQGGEQYF
TRBV5-4,TRBJ1-2,CASSLGYGYTF
TRBV6-1,TRBJ1-2,CASSETARINYGYTF
TRBV19,TRBJ1-1,CASRVYSVNTEAFF
TRBV7-9,TRBJ1-4,CASSSDRTASEKLFF